The T cell receptor (beta chain) described here comes from a study of beta chain features in type 1 diabetes. Trimming stripped 3 bases from V and 2 bases from J, with 11 bases between. This CDR3 region has 14 residues. The germline V gene has CDR1 KGHSH and CDR2 LQKENI. Sequencing targeted expressed TCRB transcripts, as all isolated RNA had been reverse transcribed. The data were produced by immunoSEQ multiplex PCR, yet TCRdb's version contains in-frame clones alone and is incomplete. Of 35,000 to 50,000 clones in the sample, roughly 45% are singletons; the top ten hold 0.2% to 0.3%. Sequencing input: stem cell memory CD4+ T cells from blood. V is TRBV18 and J is TRBJ2-7; unclear D gene. This clonotype was sampled from a woman in her 30s in good health. The CDR3 nucleotides read TGTGCCAGCTCACCCCCCGCGCAGGCCTACGAGCAGTACTTC. Translating it yields CASSPPAQAYEQYF.